This is a list of T cell receptor beta chains from one sample in a study of cytomegalovirus exposure and HLA in healthy donors. Sequencing used immunoSEQ multiplex PCR; TCRdb keeps in-frame clones, though not all of them. The sample has around 150,000 clones; about 75% are singletons. The sequencing sample was made of PBMCs. These receptors were collected from a female donor in good health and CMV-seronegative. Both conserved end residues are part of each CDR3. A D gene is named only where the DNA matches it firmly. The size entry is marked missing in some rows and otherwise reads once, few, many or a size class.

clone_size: .
v_call: TRBV19
j_call: TRBJ1-6
d_call: .
cdr3_nt: TGTGCCAGCCTCAACAGGGCACCCAATTCACCCCTCCACTTT
cdr3_aa: CASLNRAPNSPLHF

clone_size: .
v_call: TRBV2
j_call: TRBJ2-5
d_call: .
cdr3_nt: TGTGCCAGCAGGGGAGGAGAGACCCAGTACTTC
cdr3_aa: CASRGGETQYF

clone_size: .
v_call: TRBV5-8
j_call: TRBJ1-3
d_call: TRBD1
cdr3_nt: TGTGCCAGCAGCAGGGACAGGGTCGCTGGAAACACCATATATTTT
cdr3_aa: CASSRDRVAGNTIYF

clone_size: .
v_call: TRBV10-3
j_call: TRBJ1-2
d_call: .
cdr3_nt: TGTGCCATCAGTGAGTCGCGGGGGGACTATGGCTACACCTTC
cdr3_aa: CAISESRGDYGYTF

clone_size: .
v_call: TRBV30
j_call: TRBJ1-5
d_call: .
cdr3_nt: TGTGCCTGGAGTGTGGGCAGCTATAGCAATCAGCCCCAGCATTTT
cdr3_aa: CAWSVGSYSNQPQHF

clone_size: few
v_call: TRBV27
j_call: TRBJ1-5
d_call: .
cdr3_nt: TGTGCCAGCAGTTTAACCCCCCCGGAGGAGCGCAATCAGCCCCAGCATTTT
cdr3_aa: CASSLTPPEERNQPQHF

clone_size: .
v_call: TRBV7-9
j_call: TRBJ1-2
d_call: .
cdr3_nt: TGTGCCAGCAGCTTAGCGGGGCCTTTGGGAGGCTACACCTTC
cdr3_aa: CASSLAGPLGGYTF

clone_size: .
v_call: TRBV18
j_call: TRBJ2-7
d_call: TRBD1
cdr3_nt: TGTGCCAGCTCACCGCCGGGACAGGGGACCTACGAGCAGTACTTC
cdr3_aa: CASSPPGQGTYEQYF

clone_size: few
v_call: TRBV27
j_call: TRBJ2-7
d_call: TRBD2
cdr3_nt: TGTGCCAGCAGTTCTAGCGGGGCCTACGAGCAGTACTTC
cdr3_aa: CASSSSGAYEQYF

clone_size: .
v_call: TRBV7-9
j_call: TRBJ1-1
d_call: .
cdr3_nt: TGTGCCAGCAGCTTATTTACAGGGCCAAGAATTGAAGCTTTCTTT
cdr3_aa: CASSLFTGPRIEAFF

clone_size: .
v_call: TRBV19
j_call: TRBJ1-1
d_call: .
cdr3_nt: TGTGCCAGTAGTATATGGGAGATGAACACTGAAGCTTTCTTT
cdr3_aa: CASSIWEMNTEAFF